These 27 T cell receptor beta chains originate from one sample sequenced in a study of T cell responses to AZD1222 COVID-19 vaccine. Clones were read by immunoSEQ multiplex PCR, and TCRdb kept only the in-frame ones, dropping some. The table has approximately 120,000 clones, 70% to 90% seen once; the top ten hold more than 4%. Here the sequenced sample was peripheral blood, taken on day 0 of AZD1222 vaccination. The origin of the receptors is an adult in good health.

This clone was recorded only once. CDR3 amino acids: CASSQAYSNQPQHF. CDR3 coding DNA: TGTGCCAGCAGCCAGGCGTATAGCAATCAGCCCCAGCATTTT. The chain combines TRBV7-2 with TRBJ1-5; D unresolved. The CDR3 has 14 residues. The germline V gene has CDR1 SGHTA and CDR2 FQGNSA. V was cut by 5 bases and J by 0 bases, with 8 bases left in between.

The CDR3: CASSEYSWGEMNTEAFF. The DNA for the CDR3 is TGTGCCAGCAGTGAATATAGTTGGGGGGAAATGAACACTGAAGCTTTCTTT. The chain is built from TRBV25-1 and TRBJ1-1, with D perhaps TRBD1 (5 bases). The CDR3 totals 17 residues. CDR1 and CDR2 from the germline V gene are MGHDK and SYGVNS. Deletions cut 0 bases from V and 0 bases from J, with 14 bases between.

The chain recombines TRBV2 with TRBJ2-7; the D gene could be TRBD1 or TRBD2 (5 bases each). The germline V gene encodes CDR1 SNHLY and CDR2 FYNNEI. Deletions cut 5 bases from V and 3 bases from J, with 14 bases between. CDR3 length equals 14 residues. CDR3 protein: CASSPAGTVYEQYF. The CDR3 DNA follows: TGTGCCAGCAGTCCTGCTGGGACCGTCTACGAGCAGTACTTC.

This sequence joins TRBV27 and TRBJ1-5; 7 nucleotides agree with TRBD1. CDR3 length equals 15 residues. The trim removed 6 bases at V and 1 base at J, leaving 6 bases unmatched. Germline values: CDR1 MNHEY, CDR2 SMNVEV (reference sequence). Here the CDR3 reads CASRPTGTSNQPQHF. The CDR3 DNA follows: TGTGCCAGCAGACCGACAGGGACGAGCAATCAGCCCCAGCATTTT.

The chain uses TRBV7-3 and TRBJ1-1; D gene ambiguous. Germline CDR1 is SGHTA and CDR2 is FQGTGA. With 5 bases removed from V and 1 base from J, the gap between germline ends came to 8 bases. There are 13 residues in the CDR3. The CDR3 sequence is CASSIQKNTEAFF. The CDR3 bases are TGTGCCAGCAGCATTCAGAAGAACACTGAAGCTTTCTTT.

By its share, this clone is medium-sized. The chain couples TRBV9 to TRBJ2-1, with D hard to call. This CDR3 spans 13 amino acids. Germline lookup yields CDR1 SGDLS and CDR2 YYNGEE. V lost 0 bases, J lost 7 bases, and 8 bases lay in between. The CDR3 nucleotides are TGTGCCAGCAGCGTAGCGTACAGAAATGAGCAGTTCTTC. Translated: CASSVAYRNEQFF.

The J gene is TRBJ1-2, the V gene TRBV6-1, with unresolved D. Trimming shortened V by 2 bases and J by 2 bases, and 6 bases separated the two germline ends. The V gene's germline CDR1 is MNHNS and CDR2 SASEGT. This CDR3 spans 13 amino acids. This CDR3 reads CASSEYGNYGYTF. The CDR3 DNA sequence: TGTGCCAGCAGTGAATATGGGAACTATGGCTACACCTTC.

V usage is TRBV10-3 and J usage is TRBJ1-5; D gene unclear. Trimming left V 0 bases short and J 4 bases short, with 7 bases between. The CDR3 has 14 amino acids. Germline lookup yields CDR1 ENHRY and CDR2 SYGVKD. The CDR3 nucleotides read TGTGCCATCAGTGAGTCGGGTCAGAATCAGCCCCAGCATTTT. Its translation is CAISESGQNQPQHF.

The rearrangement links TRBV5-1 to TRBJ2-3; 8 bases are shared with TRBD1. Germline V lookup: CDR1 SGHRS, CDR2 YFSETQ. V was pared by 5 bases and J by 3 bases, with 8 bases of the junction left unmatched. This CDR3 spans 15 amino acids. CDR3 sequence: CASSRTGRLTDTQYF. CDR3 nucleotide sequence: TGCGCCAGCAGTAGGACAGGGAGGTTAACAGATACGCAGTATTTT.

The rearrangement uses TRBV5-1 and TRBJ2-1; 7 nucleotides agree with TRBD1. The CDR3 is 14 amino acids. With 3 bases clipped from V and 1 base from J, the junction kept 1 base outside the gene matches. From germline, CDR1 is SGHRS and CDR2 YFSETQ. CDR3 in amino acids: CASSSGQSYNEQFF. DNA for the CDR3: TGCGCCAGCAGCTCGGGACAGTCCTACAATGAGCAGTTCTTC.

The J gene is TRBJ1-5, the V gene TRBV6-4; 7 bases match TRBD1. With 2 bases clipped from V and 5 bases from J, the junction kept 6 bases outside the gene matches. The CDR3 is 15 amino acids. CDR1 and CDR2 from the germline V gene are MRHNA and SNTAGT. DNA of the CDR3: TGTGCCAGCAGTGACAACCAGGGGGGTTATCAGCCCCAGCATTTT. This sequence encodes CASSDNQGGYQPQHF.

V gene TRBV7-3 combines with J gene TRBJ1-6; D not resolved. The V end lost 1 base, the J end lost 7 bases, and 8 bases lay between the germline ends. The CDR3 runs 14 residues. The germline V gene encodes CDR1 SGHTA and CDR2 FQGTGA. The CDR3 DNA follows: TGTGCCAGCAGCTTAAAAGGTCAAAATTCACCCCTCCACTTT. Translated: CASSLKGQNSPLHF.

The chain employs TRBV2 and TRBJ2-5; 7 bases match TRBD1. The CDR3 runs 13 residues. Losses at the gene ends were 8 bases for V and 3 bases for J; bases not matched to a gene: 6. Germline CDR1 is SNHLY and CDR2 is FYNNEI. The CDR3 DNA is TGTGCCAGCGAGAGAGACAGGGAAGAGACCCAGTACTTC. This sequence encodes CASERDREETQYF.

This sequence joins TRBV5-4 and TRBJ2-7; a possible D gene is TRBD1 (6 bases). The CDR3 covers 14 residues. Germline CDR1 is SGHNT and CDR2 is YYREEE (reference sequence). With 0 bases removed from V and 3 bases from J, the gap between germline ends came to 10 bases. This CDR3 reads CASSLAQGGYEQYF. The CDR3 coding sequence is TGTGCCAGCAGCTTGGCACAGGGTGGCTACGAGCAGTACTTC.

The V and J genes are TRBV10-3 and TRBJ2-7; D remains unclear. The CDR3 covers 17 residues. The germline CDR1 and CDR2 sequences are ENHRY and SYGVKD. V was clipped by 0 bases and J by 3 bases, with 18 bases between them. CDR3 amino acids: CAISESIVASLIYEQYF. The CDR3 nucleotides are TGTGCCATCAGTGAGTCTATCGTCGCTTCCTTAATCTACGAGCAGTACTTC.

The rearrangement joins TRBV7-9 to TRBJ1-1, with no clear D. Germline V CDR1 and CDR2: SEHNR, FQNEAQ (reference sequence). The CDR3 has 13 amino acids. V was shortened by 4 bases and J by 1 base, with 7 bases between the two germline ends. This chain's CDR3 is CASSYGRNTEAFF. CDR3 in DNA: TGTGCCAGCAGCTACGGACGGAACACTGAAGCTTTCTTT.

The chain joins TRBV3-1 (or the pseudogene TRBV3-2) to TRBJ2-5; TRBD1 might be the D (7 bases). Germline assignment: CDR1 LGHDT and CDR2 YNNKEL (reference sequence). The CDR3 has 16 residues. Trimming removed 1 base from V and 4 bases from J, with 16 bases in between. The chain's CDR3 is CASSQAVAGGGETQYF. The CDR3 region has the DNA TGTGCCAGCAGCCAAGCGGTGGCAGGGGGAGGAGAGACCCAGTACTTC.

This rearrangement joins TRBV9 to TRBJ2-2; TRBD2 aligns across 10 bases. Looked up from germline, CDR1 is SGDLS and CDR2 is YYNGEE. V dropped 3 bases and J dropped 4; count of bases not matched to a gene: 3. The CDR3 has 15 residues. The CDR3 DNA follows: TGTGCCAGCAGCGCCACTAGCGGGGTCACCGGGGAGCTGTTTTTT. It is translated as CASSATSGVTGELFF.

The chain uses TRBV10-2 and TRBJ2-6, with D hard to call. CDR3 length: 16 amino acids. V was pared by 5 bases and J by 0 bases, with 11 bases between. Per the germline V gene, CDR1 is WSHSY and CDR2 is SAAADI. The CDR3 DNA reads TGCGCCAGCAGTTCTGCAGCCAGCTCTGGGGCCAACGTCCTGACTTTC. This encodes CASSSAASSGANVLTF.

The chain uses TRBV3-1 (or the pseudogene TRBV3-2) and TRBJ1-6, with D perhaps TRBD1 (5 bases). This CDR3 region has 20 residues. Germline values: CDR1 LGHDT, CDR2 YNNKEL (reference sequence). V was trimmed by 4 bases and J by 0 bases, leaving 22 bases between them. The CDR3 loop reads CASSPRPGRSELSYNSPLHF. For the CDR3, the DNA is TGTGCCAGCAGCCCCAGACCGGGACGGTCAGAACTCTCCTATAATTCACCCCTCCACTTT.

The chain couples TRBV2 to TRBJ1-2, with 9 bases aligning to TRBD1. Germline-derived CDR1 and CDR2 are SNHLY and FYNNEI. V shed 11 bases, J shed 1 base, and the junction held 5 bases outside the gene matches. This CDR3 has 13 amino acids. As DNA, the CDR3 is TGTGCCGGGGGACAGGGCATTAACTATGGCTACACCTTC. Encoded protein: CAGGQGINYGYTF.

The V call is TRBV5-1, the J call TRBJ2-5; possibly TRBD1 for D (5 bases). Trimming removed 0 bases at V and 2 bases at J, with 11 bases between. This CDR3 is built from 15 residues. CDR1 and CDR2 (germline): SGHRS, YFSETQ. The DNA for the CDR3 is TGCGCCAGCAGCTTGGCCTTAGACAGACAAGAGACCCAGTACTTC. Translated, it gives CASSLALDRQETQYF. Full variable domain (remainder filled in from reference TRBV5-1 and TRBJ2-5): KAGVTQTPRYLIKTRGQQVTLSCSPISGHRSVSWYQQTPGQGLQFLFEYFSETQRNKGNFPGRFSGRQFSNSRSEMNVSTLELGDSALYLCASSLALDRQETQYFGPGTRLLVL.

The chain combines TRBV11-3 with TRBJ2-1; D uncertain. V lost 3 bases and J lost 5, with 8 bases in between. The CDR3 length is 13 residues. Germline loops: CDR1 SGHNT, CDR2 YENEEA. CDR3 loop: CASSFSLDNEQFF. The CDR3 DNA follows: TGTGCCAGCAGCTTCTCCCTCGACAATGAGCAGTTCTTC. The variable domain in full, completed from reference TRBV11-3 and TRBJ2-1, reads EAGVVQSPRYKIIEKKQPVAFWCNPISGHNTLYWYLQNLGQGPELLIRYENEEAVDDSQLPKDRFSAERLKGVDSTLKIQPAELGDSAVYLCASSFSLDNEQFFGPGTRLTVL.

This chain uses TRBV30 with TRBJ1-2, with 7 positions matching TRBD1. This CDR3 spans 14 amino acids. CDR1 and CDR2 from the germline V gene are GTSNPN and SVGIG (reference sequence). The V gene end was trimmed by 4 bases and the J gene end by 4 bases; junction bases not matched to a gene: 9. The CDR3 DNA is TGTGCCTGGAACCCGGGACAGACGATCTATGGCTACACCTTC. This gives the protein CAWNPGQTIYGYTF.

This chain uses TRBV7-9 with TRBJ1-1; TRBD1 matches at 7 bases. This CDR3 has 14 amino acids. V shed 1 base, J shed 7 bases, and the junction held 6 bases outside the gene matches. Per the germline V gene, CDR1 is SEHNR and CDR2 is FQNEAQ (reference sequence). CDR3 coding DNA: TGTGCCAGCAGCTTAGAACGCCGGGACAGTGAAGCTTTCTTT. Protein: CASSLERRDSEAFF.

The chain recombines TRBV2 with TRBJ1-2; D call uncertain. Germline V lookup: CDR1 SNHLY, CDR2 FYNNEI. The CDR3 sequence is 13 residues long. Trimming pared 4 bases from V and 4 bases from J, leaving 10 bases between. CDR3 residues: CASSVETSYGYTF. The CDR3 DNA sequence: TGTGCCAGCAGTGTGGAGACGTCCTATGGCTACACCTTC.

The genes are TRBV7-2 and TRBJ1-5; TRBD1 might be the D (5 bases). The length of the CDR3 is 15 residues. V was trimmed by 8 bases and J by 2 bases, leaving 16 bases between them. CDR1 and CDR2 (germline): SGHTA, FQGNSA. CDR3 nucleotide sequence: TGTGCCAGCTCGTCTGACCCGGGGGGCAATCAGCCCCAGCATTTT. Translating it yields CASSSDPGGNQPQHF.